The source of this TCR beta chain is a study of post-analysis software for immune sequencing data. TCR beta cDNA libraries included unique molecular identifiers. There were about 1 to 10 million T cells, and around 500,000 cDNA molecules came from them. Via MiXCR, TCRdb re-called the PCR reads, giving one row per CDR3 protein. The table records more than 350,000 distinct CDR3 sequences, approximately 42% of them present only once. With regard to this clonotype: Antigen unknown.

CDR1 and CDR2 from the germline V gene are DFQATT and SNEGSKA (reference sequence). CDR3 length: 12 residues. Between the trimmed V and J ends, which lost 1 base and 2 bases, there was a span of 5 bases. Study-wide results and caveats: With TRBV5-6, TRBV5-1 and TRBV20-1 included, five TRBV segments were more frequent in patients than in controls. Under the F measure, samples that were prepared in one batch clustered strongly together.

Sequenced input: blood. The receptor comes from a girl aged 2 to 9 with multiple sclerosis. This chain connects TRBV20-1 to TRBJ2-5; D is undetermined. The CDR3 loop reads CSARVAQETQYF. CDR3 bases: TGCAGTGCTAGAGTCGCTCAAGAGACCCAGTACTTC.